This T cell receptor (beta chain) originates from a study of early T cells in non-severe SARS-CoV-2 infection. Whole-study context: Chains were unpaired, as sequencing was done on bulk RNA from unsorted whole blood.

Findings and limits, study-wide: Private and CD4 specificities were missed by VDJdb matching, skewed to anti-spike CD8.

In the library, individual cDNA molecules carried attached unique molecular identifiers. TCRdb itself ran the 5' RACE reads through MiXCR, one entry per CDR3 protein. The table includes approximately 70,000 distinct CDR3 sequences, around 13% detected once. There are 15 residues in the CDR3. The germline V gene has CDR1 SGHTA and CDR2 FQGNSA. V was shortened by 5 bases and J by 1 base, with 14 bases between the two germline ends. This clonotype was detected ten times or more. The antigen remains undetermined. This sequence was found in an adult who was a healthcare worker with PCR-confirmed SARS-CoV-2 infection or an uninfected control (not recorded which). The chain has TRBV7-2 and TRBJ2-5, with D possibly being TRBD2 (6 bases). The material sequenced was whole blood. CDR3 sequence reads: CASSPAGGFQETQYF. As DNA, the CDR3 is TGTGCCAGCAGCCCGGCCGGGGGATTCCAAGAGACCCAGTACTTC.